This T cell receptor (beta chain) was profiled in a study of patients and donors after allogeneic stem cell transplantation. The sample holds many counts of this clonotype. The germline gives CDR1 SGHVS, CDR2 FQNEAQ. The V segment lost 5 bases and the J segment 3 bases; nucleotides outside the gene matches: 17. The CDR3 has 18 residues. TCRdb itself ran the RT-PCR reads through MiXCR, one entry per CDR3 protein. This sample carries roughly 30,000 distinct CDR3 sequences, nearly 7% of them seen once, and the ten largest clones take nearly 35%. Sequenced material: blood, either unsorted or a sorted T cell fraction (not recorded which). V is TRBV7-8 and J is TRBJ2-3; 7 bases line up with TRBD2. The source is a human donor who was either an allogeneic HSCT recipient or a stem cell or donor lymphocyte infusion donor (not recorded which). It is not recorded whose cells these are; they may come from a transplant donor. For the CDR3, the DNA is TGTGCCAGCAGCGAATCATTGGGTGCGGGGGTCCAGACAGATACGCAGTATTTT. As protein: CASSESLGAGVQTDTQYF.